One sample yielded the 11 T cell receptor beta chains listed below, sequenced in a study of breast tumors, draining lymph nodes, adjacent tissues. Breast cancer patients provided tissue from their axillary draining lymph nodes. TCRdb re-analysed the multiplex PCR reads in MiXCR, keeping a single row per CDR3 protein. The sample has more than 200,000 distinct CDR3 sequences; 32% are singletons. The sequencing sample was made of axillary lymph node tissue. Receptors originate from a female donor with breast cancer. Some clones in this sample may be carry-over from other donors' samples.

This clonotype was observed many times. The chain recombines TRBV19 with TRBJ1-4, with 7 positions matching TRBD1. The CDR3 length is 14 residues. Losses at the gene ends were 6 bases for V and 3 bases for J; bases not matched to a gene: 4. Germline V gives CDR1 LNHDA, CDR2 SQIVND (reference sequence). DNA for the CDR3: TGTGCCAGTAGACCGACAGGGTCTAATGAAAAACTGTTTTTT. Residues: CASRPTGSNEKLFF.

This clonotype was counted only a few times. The V gene is TRBV5-1, the J gene TRBJ1-1; 9 bases are a match to TRBD1. Trimming at V came to 5 bases and at J to 5 bases, leaving 7 bases not matched to a gene. CDR1 is SGHRS, CDR2 YFSETQ, per germline. CDR3 size: 14 residues. The CDR3 loop is CASRTGQGRTEAFF. CDR3 bases: TGCGCCAGCAGGACGGGACAGGGAAGGACTGAAGCTTTCTTT. The full variable domain, in which reference TRBV5-1 and TRBJ1-1 provide the parts outside the CDR3, is KAGVTQTPRYLIKTRGQQVTLSCSPISGHRSVSWYQQTPGQGLQFLFEYFSETQRNKGNFPGRFSGRQFSNSRSEMNVSTLELGDSALYLCASRTGQGRTEAFFGQGTRLTVV.

The sample holds many counts of this clonotype. The chain has TRBV19 and TRBJ2-2; 8 bases fit TRBD2. This CDR3 region has 14 residues. With 8 bases clipped from V and 5 bases from J, the junction kept 7 bases outside the gene matches. In germline, CDR1 is LNHDA, CDR2 SQIVND (reference sequence). Here the CDR3 DNA reads TGTGCCAGTGACGCCGCGGGAGGAACCGGGGAGCTGTTTTTT. This encodes CASDAAGGTGELFF. Full variable domain (outside the CDR3, taken from reference TRBV19 and TRBJ2-2): DGGITQSPKYLFRKEGQNVTLSCEQNLNHDAMYWYRQDPGQGLRLIYYSQIVNDFQKGDIAEGYSVSREKKESFPLTVTSAQKNPTAFYLCASDAAGGTGELFFGEGSRLTVL.

This clonotype was detected many times. The rearrangement joins TRBV6-2 or TRBV6-3 to TRBJ1-5; no definite D call. CDR1 and CDR2 (germline): MNHEY, SVGEGT. V was cut by 8 bases and J by 7 bases, with 18 bases left in between. CDR3 length: 14 residues. This chain's CDR3 is CASWRNSFEQPQHF. CDR3 nucleotide sequence: TGTGCCAGCTGGAGGAACTCGTTCGAACAGCCCCAGCATTTT.

This clonotype was seen ten or more times. The rearrangement uses TRBV10-3 and TRBJ1-5, with no clear D. Trimming took off 6 bases at V and 0 bases at J, with 6 bases between the two ends. Germline CDR1 reads ENHRY; CDR2 reads SYGVKD. This CDR3 is built from 13 residues. CDR3 sequence: CAISGNSNQPQHF. CDR3 DNA sequence: TGTGCCATCAGCGGGAATAGCAATCAGCCCCAGCATTTT.

The table lists this clonotype with many counts. This chain joins TRBV7-2 and TRBJ2-7; TRBD2 agrees at 16 bases. Germline V gene data show CDR1 as SGHTA and CDR2 as FQGNSA. This CDR3 has 16 amino acids. Germline trimming cut 6 bases from V and 6 bases from J; bases unmatched to any gene: 8. The CDR3 DNA reads TGTGCCAGCAGTTTGGGACTAGCGGGAGGGCCTGGCGAGCAGTACTTC. Amino acids: CASSLGLAGGPGEQYF.

This clonotype showed up many times. V and J are TRBV14 and TRBJ2-3; 10 bases are a match to TRBD2. CDR1 and CDR2 (germline): SGHDN, FVKESK. V lost 0 bases, J lost 0 bases, and 3 bases stayed unmatched. CDR3 size: 17 residues. As DNA, the CDR3 is TGTGCCAGCAGCCAAGATCTAGCGGGAGCTAGCACAGATACGCAGTATTTT. It yields the protein CASSQDLAGASTDTQYF.

This clonotype was recorded many times. J is TRBJ1-5 and V is TRBV18, with 7 nucleotides matching TRBD1. The trim removed 3 bases at V and 4 bases at J, leaving 3 bases unmatched. This CDR3 region has 14 residues. Germline values: CDR1 KGHSH, CDR2 LQKENI. The CDR3 here is CASSPGQLNQPQHF. CDR3 DNA: TGTGCCAGCTCACCGGGACAGCTAAATCAGCCCCAGCATTTT.

In this sample, this clonotype turned up many times. The V and J genes are TRBV12-3 or TRBV12-4 and TRBJ1-3; tentative D call: TRBD1 (5 bases). This CDR3 has 15 amino acids. Deletions cut 5 bases from V and 2 bases from J, with 13 bases between. This CDR3 reads CASSPPRGAGNTIYF. The CDR3 bases are TGTGCCAGCAGTCCGCCGCGAGGGGCTGGAAACACCATATATTTT.

V gene TRBV7-9 combines with J gene TRBJ2-2; D remains ambiguous. Germline CDR1 SEHNR, CDR2 FQNEAQ (reference sequence). CDR3 length equals 12 residues. The ends were cut back, 5 bases at V and 6 bases at J, with 7 bases in the middle. The CDR3, as DNA: TGTGCCAGCAGCCCCTGGGCCGGGGAGCTGTTTTTT. It translates to CASSPWAGELFF. The full variable domain, completed using reference TRBV7-9 and TRBJ2-2, is DTGVSQNPRHKITKRGQNVTFRCDPISEHNRLYWYRQTLGQGPEFLTYFQNEAQLEKSRLLSDRFSAERPKGSFSTLEIQRTEQGDSAMYLCASSPWAGELFFGEGSRLTVL.

As to this clonotype: This could be a read error, since a much larger clone is one nucleotide away. The chain couples TRBV20-1 to TRBJ2-4; tentative D call: TRBD2 (5 bases). The germline V gene has CDR1 DFQATT and CDR2 SNEGSKA (reference sequence). V was trimmed by 1 base and J by 5 bases, leaving 15 bases between them. This CDR3 comprises 15 residues. CDR3 sequence: CSARVWAPSQNIQYF. For the CDR3, the DNA is TGCAGTGCTAGAGTCTGGGCACCTAGCCAAAACATTCAGTACTTC.